The 28 T cell receptor beta chains below all came from one sample that was sequenced in a study of diagnostic markers for celiac disease. TCRdb reprocessed the reads and reports one entry per CDR3 protein, with no DNA. The sample table includes about 6,000 distinct CDR3 sequences. Sequencing was carried out using either unsorted cells or a sorted T cell fraction (not recorded which). Receptor source: a human donor. This table probably holds off-target reads from a library built for another chain.

The chain recombines TRBV7-9 with TRBJ1-2. The germline V gene encodes CDR1 SEHNR and CDR2 FQNEAQ (reference sequence). CDR3 length: 13 amino acids. CDR3 protein: CASSGETGHGYTF.

By frequency, this clonotype is medium-sized. The V gene is TRBV27, the J gene TRBJ2-7; TCRdb returns TRBD1, unconfirmable since there is no DNA. Germline assignment: CDR1 MNHEY and CDR2 SMNVEV (reference sequence). The length of the CDR3 is 13 residues. The CDR3 sequence is CASSPLAGPEQYF.

The chain links TRBV2 to TRBJ1-2; TCRdb returns TRBD1, unconfirmable since there is no DNA. Germline V lookup: CDR1 SNHLY, CDR2 FYNNEI. CDR3 length: 11 residues. CDR3 protein: CARAGTGNYTF.

In terms of frequency, this clonotype is medium-sized (0.01 to 0.1%). The chain uses TRBV20-1 and TRBJ2-5; the D call of TRBD2 rests on TCRdb alone, since no DNA is present to check it. The CDR3 totals 13 residues. The germline CDR1 and CDR2 sequences are DFQATT and SNEGSKA (reference sequence). The CDR3: CSASLTSGMGQYF.

According to its frequency, this clonotype is medium-sized. The genes are TRBV5-1 and TRBJ2-1; TCRdb designates TRBD1, a call that cannot be tested without DNA. CDR3 length: 14 amino acids. CDR1 and CDR2 from the germline V gene are SGHRS and YFSETQ. The CDR3 sequence: CASSTEQGYNEQFF.

Considering frequency, this clonotype is medium-sized. This chain links TRBV18 with TRBJ1-2; TCRdb outputs TRBD1, but without DNA this stays unchecked. CDR1 and CDR2 from the germline V gene are KGHSH and LQKENI. CDR3 size: 15 residues. The CDR3 region is CASSPRPEGGHGYTF.

Measured by frequency, this clonotype is medium-sized. This chain links TRBV18 with TRBJ1-2; the D call from TCRdb, TRBD1, cannot be confirmed without DNA. Germline V gene data show CDR1 as KGHSH and CDR2 as LQKENI. The length of the CDR3 is 16 residues. CDR3 residues: CASSPIRDRTNYGYTF.

The V and J genes are TRBV29-1 and TRBJ2-7. The CDR3 is made up of 15 amino acids. CDR1 and CDR2 from the germline V gene are SQVTM and ANQGSEA. The CDR3 sequence is CSVDGGRRGPYEQYF.

The chain links TRBV7-2 to TRBJ2-5; absent DNA, TCRdb's TRBD1 call cannot be checked. The CDR3 sequence is 15 residues long. The V gene's germline CDR1 is SGHTA and CDR2 FQGNSA. CDR3 residues: CASSLGAALQETQYF.

The chain has TRBV7-2 and TRBJ1-2; TCRdb's D gene call, TRBD1, goes unchecked for lack of DNA. The CDR3 extends over 14 amino acids. The germline CDR1 and CDR2 sequences are SGHTA and FQGNSA. CDR3: CASSLAGEPYGYTF.

By frequency, this clonotype registers medium-sized. V is TRBV29-1 and J is TRBJ2-3; the TCRdb D gene call, TRBD1, has no DNA to confirm it. The CDR3 contains 17 residues. The germline gives CDR1 SQVTM, CDR2 ANQGSEA. This CDR3 reads CSVEDLFPGRPADTQYF.

The CDR3 region is CAWSVRGTSPVNEQFF. The V call is TRBV30, the J call TRBJ2-1; the TRBD2 assignment by TCRdb is unverifiable without DNA. Germline CDR1 reads GTSNPN; CDR2 reads SVGIG (reference sequence). The CDR3 covers 16 residues.

The chain links TRBV10-2 to TRBJ1-5. Germline lookup yields CDR1 WSHSY and CDR2 SAAADI. The CDR3 is made up of 13 amino acids. CDR3 sequence: CASVDLSNQPQHF.

Its frequency marks this clonotype as medium-sized (0.01 to 0.1%). The CDR3 region is CASKGGGRDYGYTF. The chain carries TRBV9 and TRBJ1-2; TCRdb outputs TRBD1, but without DNA this stays unchecked. This CDR3 has 14 amino acids. Per the germline V gene, CDR1 is SGDLS and CDR2 is YYNGEE.

The chain links TRBV7-8 to TRBJ1-2; TCRdb's D call of TRBD1 is untestable without DNA. The CDR3 runs 17 residues. The germline CDR1 and CDR2 sequences are SGHVS and FQNEAQ. The CDR3: CASSLLPFGTVYYGYTF.

The gene calls are TRBV20-1 and TRBJ1-1; checking the TCRdb D call of TRBD1 is not possible without DNA. The germline CDR1 and CDR2 sequences are DFQATT and SNEGSKA (reference sequence). This CDR3 has 11 residues. The CDR3 is CSARGGTEAFF.

This chain connects TRBV2 to TRBJ1-4; TCRdb outputs TRBD1, but without DNA this stays unchecked. Per the germline V gene, CDR1 is SNHLY and CDR2 is FYNNEI. This CDR3 has 16 residues. The CDR3 protein is CASSYRDRADNEKLFF.

V is TRBV27 and J is TRBJ2-5; as DNA is missing, the TRBD1 call by TCRdb cannot be tested. Germline CDR1 MNHEY, CDR2 SMNVEV (reference sequence). The length of the CDR3 is 14 residues. CDR3 in amino acids: CASSPPGQGKTQYF.

This clonotype registers medium-sized (0.01 to 0.1%) by frequency. This chain connects TRBV5-1 to TRBJ1-3. Germline V gives CDR1 SGHRS, CDR2 YFSETQ. The length of the CDR3 is 15 residues. CDR3 protein: CASSLGQSSGNTIYF. Full variable domain (missing parts from reference TRBV5-1 and TRBJ1-3): KAGVTQTPRYLIKTRGQQVTLSCSPISGHRSVSWYQQTPGQGLQFLFEYFSETQRNKGNFPGRFSGRQFSNSRSEMNVSTLELGDSALYLCASSLGQSSGNTIYFGEGSWLTVV.

V and J are TRBV5-1 and TRBJ1-1; no DNA is available, so the TRBD1 call from TCRdb remains unchecked. CDR1 SGHRS and CDR2 YFSETQ come from the germline V gene. This CDR3 comprises 14 residues. This CDR3 reads CASSVLTGDAEAFF.

The chain has TRBV2 and TRBJ2-4; TCRdb proposes TRBD1, but this gene call is untestable without DNA. This CDR3 is 15 amino acids long. Looked up from germline, CDR1 is SNHLY and CDR2 is FYNNEI. The CDR3 spells CASSEQVTGRNIQYF.

Judged by frequency, this clonotype is medium-sized (0.01 to 0.1%). This chain links TRBV5-1 with TRBJ1-1. CDR3 length equals 14 residues. Germline V lookup: CDR1 SGHRS, CDR2 YFSETQ. CDR3 region: CASSFGASNTEAFF.

This chain uses TRBV20-1 with TRBJ2-3; TCRdb picks TRBD2, but there is no DNA to check that call. This CDR3 has 15 residues. CDR1 DFQATT and CDR2 SNEGSKA come from the germline V gene (reference sequence). The CDR3: CSASIQRGGGDTQYF.

The chain has TRBV5-6 and TRBJ1-4; TCRdb's assignment of TRBD1 cannot be checked, as there is no DNA. This CDR3 is 15 amino acids long. The germline V gene has CDR1 SGHDT and CDR2 YYEEEE. Here the CDR3 reads CASSSRRGLNEKLFF. Together with reference TRBV5-6 and TRBJ1-4, the CDR3 gives the full variable domain: DAGVTQSPTHLIKTRGQQVTLRCSPKSGHDTVSWYQQALGQGPQFIFQYYEEEERQRGNFPDRFSGHQFPNYSSELNVNALLLGDSALYLCASSSRRGLNEKLFFGSGTQLSVL.

This clonotype is identified as medium-sized from frequency. V gene TRBV7-9 combines with J gene TRBJ2-5; checking the TCRdb D call of TRBD2 is not possible without DNA. Germline V gene lookup returns CDR1 SEHNR and CDR2 FQNEAQ (reference sequence). The CDR3 consists of 14 residues. This CDR3 is CASSFQGGGETQYF.

The rearrangement joins TRBV2 to TRBJ2-1; TCRdb picks TRBD2, but there is no DNA to check that call. CDR1 and CDR2 (germline): SNHLY, FYNNEI. CDR3 size: 15 residues. This chain's CDR3 is CASSELAGKRNEQFF.

The CDR3 protein is CACRDTQNYGYTF. This chain uses TRBV30 with TRBJ1-2. CDR1 GTSNPN and CDR2 SVGIG come from the germline V gene (reference sequence). This CDR3 is 13 amino acids long.

The J gene is TRBJ2-2, the V gene TRBV5-5. The length of the CDR3 is 16 residues. CDR1 is SGHKS and CDR2 is YYEKEE in the germline V gene (reference sequence). CDR3: CASSLDASRNTGELFF.